One and the same sample provided the 19 T cell receptor beta chains below, sequenced in a study of T cell clonotyping in hematopoietic cell transplantation (dated by TCRdb to the early 2020s). According to the study, the label for this sample's time point signals: 100 days after allo-HCT. Receptor libraries were prepared by the immunoSEQ multiplex PCR assay. The table was pulled from immuneACCESS by TCRdb, which kept in-frame rearrangements only. Such tables lose some clones; where checked, under half of the loss comes from unresolved V genes, and the rest has no known cause. Here the sample has around 14,000 clones; under 90% occur a single time. Of the sample, around 13% is held by the ten largest clones. The sample here was PBMCs, taken 100 days after allogeneic stem cell transplant. These receptors all stem from a male patient aged 45-60 years who had an allogeneic stem cell transplant from an unrelated donor, so T cells may come from the graft donor. Some clones in this sample may be carry-over from other donors' samples.

This clone has a handful of counts. The genes are TRBV5-5 and TRBJ1-5; 7 bases match TRBD1. This CDR3 region has 14 residues. The trim removed 0 bases at V and 6 bases at J, leaving 3 bases unmatched. Germline V lookup: CDR1 SGHKS, CDR2 YYEKEE (reference sequence). The CDR3 region is CASSLEGALQPQHF. CDR3 coding DNA: TGTGCCAGCAGCTTGGAGGGGGCCCTTCAGCCCCAGCATTTT.

The genes are TRBV28 and TRBJ1-5, with a tentative D call TRBD1 (5 bases). Deletions cut 8 bases from V and 2 bases from J, with 16 bases between. The CDR3 contains 15 residues. Germline V gives CDR1 MDHEN, CDR2 SYDVKM. The CDR3 sequence is CASCGGMAGNQPQHF. CDR3 DNA: TGTGCCAGCTGTGGGGGGATGGCTGGCAATCAGCCCCAGCATTTT. Full variable domain (rest looked up from reference TRBV28 and TRBJ1-5): DVKVTQSSRYLVKRTGEKVFLECVQDMDHENMFWYRQDPGLGLRLIYFSYDVKMKEKGDIPEGYSVSREKKERFSLILESASTNQTSMYLCASCGGMAGNQPQHFGDGTRLSIL.

This clone came up a few times. The chain combines TRBV15 with TRBJ1-5; 9 positions match TRBD1. Germline values: CDR1 LNHNV, CDR2 YYDKDF (reference sequence). There are 15 residues in the CDR3. V lost 7 bases and J lost 1; bases outside the gene matches: 5. CDR3 amino acids: CATTPTGGSNQPQHF. CDR3 nucleotide sequence: TGTGCCACCACCCCGACAGGGGGAAGCAATCAGCCCCAGCATTTT.

The CDR3 nucleotides read TGTGCCACCAGCACACTAGCGGGGGGTGACACAGATACGCAGTATTTT. This codes for CATSTLAGGDTDTQYF. V is TRBV15 and J is TRBJ2-3; 12 bases are shared with TRBD2. With V trimmed by 4 bases and J by 2 bases, 4 bases remained unmatched. The CDR3 runs 16 residues. Germline CDR1 reads LNHNV; CDR2 reads YYDKDF (reference sequence).

The rearrangement links TRBV7-2 to TRBJ1-1, with a weak D call TRBD1 (5 bases). The CDR3 is 14 amino acids. With 2 bases removed from V and 4 bases from J, the gap between germline ends came to 11 bases. Germline lookup yields CDR1 SGHTA and CDR2 FQGNSA. The CDR3 DNA sequence: TGTGCCAGCAGCTTAACGGGGCAGGGCACTGAAGCTTTCTTT. Translating it yields CASSLTGQGTEAFF. The variable domain in full, with the rest retrieved from reference TRBV7-2 and TRBJ1-1, is GAGVSQSPSNKVTEKGKDVELRCDPISGHTALYWYRQSLGQGLEFLIYFQGNSAPDKSGLPSDRFSAERTGGSVSTLTIQRTQQEDSAVYLCASSLTGQGTEAFFGQGTRLTVV.

The rearrangement uses TRBV6-1 and TRBJ1-5; a possible D gene is TRBD1 (6 bases). The CDR3 is 17 amino acids. Trimming left V 2 bases short and J 0 bases short, with 14 bases between. CDR1 and CDR2 (germline): MNHNS, SASEGT. The CDR3 here is CASSELGGYRSNQPQHF. The CDR3 DNA reads TGTGCCAGCAGTGAATTAGGGGGATATCGTAGCAATCAGCCCCAGCATTTT.

This clone has just one count. It is unclear where the CDR3 begins or ends on the DNA, so no DNA is shown, and the CDR3 is as TCRdb lists it. This rearrangement joins TRBV21-1 to TRBJ1-3; TRBD1, the D gene given by the table, was not confirmed from the DNA. TRBV21-1 is given as a pseudogene. The CDR3 spans 17 residues, counting both ends. The CDR3 sequence: CASSKWGQGASGNTIYF.

This chain connects TRBV29-1 to TRBJ1-1, with D possibly TRBD1 on 5 matching bases. The CDR3 sequence is 15 residues long. Germline V gene sequence: CDR1 SQVTM, CDR2 ANQGSEA. V lost 3 bases and J 1 base, leaving 15 bases between the germline ends. Here the CDR3 reads CSVELPGLQNTEAFF. The CDR3, as DNA: TGCAGCGTTGAGTTACCGGGACTTCAGAACACTGAAGCTTTCTTT.

This clone was detected once. The V gene is TRBV10-3, the J gene TRBJ1-3; D gene ambiguous. Germline values: CDR1 ENHRY, CDR2 SYGVKD. V shed 9 bases and J shed 2 bases, with 17 bases lying between them. There are 15 residues in the CDR3. The CDR3 DNA reads as TGTGCCATTCGCGTGGAGAGGGCGCCTGGAAACACCATATATTTT. As protein: CAIRVERAPGNTIYF.

This clone was counted between two and nine times. This chain connects TRBV18 to TRBJ2-1; weak D call: TRBD2 (6 bases). The CDR3 covers 12 residues. Per germline, CDR1 KGHSH and CDR2 LQKENI. V was cut by 5 bases and J by 8 bases, with 10 bases left in between. Here the CDR3 reads CASSRLGDEQFF. In nucleotides, the CDR3 is TGTGCCAGCTCAAGACTAGGGGATGAGCAGTTCTTC.

The CDR3 DNA reads TGCGCCAGCAGCGATGGACTAGCGGGGGAAAATGAGCAGTTCTTC. This codes for CASSDGLAGENEQFF. This sequence joins TRBV5-1 and TRBJ2-1; 13 nucleotides align to TRBD2. The CDR3 has 15 amino acids. V lost 4 bases to trimming and J lost 7 bases; unmatched junction nucleotides: 5. CDR1 is SGHRS and CDR2 is YFSETQ in the germline V gene. The full variable domain, with the rest looked up from reference TRBV5-1 and TRBJ2-1, is KAGVTQTPRYLIKTRGQQVTLSCSPISGHRSVSWYQQTPGQGLQFLFEYFSETQRNKGNFPGRFSGRQFSNSRSEMNVSTLELGDSALYLCASSDGLAGENEQFFGPGTRLTVL.

The chain carries TRBV7-9 and TRBJ2-1; TRBD1 matches at 7 bases. The CDR3 runs 12 residues. Germline CDR1 and CDR2: SEHNR and FQNEAQ (reference sequence). V shed 7 bases and J 14 bases; nucleotides not matched to a gene: 11. The CDR3 reads CASNSGGPSEFF. The CDR3 DNA reads TGTGCCAGCAACTCAGGGGGTCCGAGCGAGTTCTTC. Supplemented by reference TRBV7-9 and TRBJ2-1, the full variable domain reads DTGVSQNPRHKITKRGQNVTFRCDPISEHNRLYWYRQTLGQGPEFLTYFQNEAQLEKSRLLSDRFSAERPKGSFSTLEIQRTEQGDSAMYLCASNSGGPSEFFGPGTRLTVL.

Judged by abundance, this clone is large. The V and J genes are TRBV5-4 and TRBJ2-7; 14 bases map to TRBD2. This CDR3 is built from 17 residues. CDR1 and CDR2 from the germline V gene are SGHNT and YYREEE (reference sequence). Trimming took 1 base from V and 2 from J; bases not matched to a gene: 5. The CDR3 DNA is TGTGCCAGCAGCTTGTTTGGGACTAGCGGGAGAACCTACGAGCAGTACTTC. Protein product: CASSLFGTSGRTYEQYF.

The rearrangement joins TRBV13 to TRBJ2-4; D perhaps matches TRBD2 (6 bases). The V gene's germline CDR1 is PRHDT and CDR2 FYEKMQ (reference sequence). This CDR3 spans 12 amino acids. V lost 3 bases and J lost 6, with 6 bases in between. CDR3 region: CASSFGGNIQYF. CDR3 bases: TGTGCCAGCAGCTTCGGGGGAAACATTCAGTACTTC.

The rearrangement joins TRBV5-4 to TRBJ2-7; 7 bases are a match to TRBD2. The J segment lost 5 bases and the V segment lost 0 bases, leaving 11 bases of the junction unmatched. The germline V gene encodes CDR1 SGHNT and CDR2 YYREEE (reference sequence). This CDR3 contains 16 residues. In DNA, the CDR3 is TGTGCCAGCAGCTTGGCCAACGCGGGAGCAACCCACGAGCAGTACTTC. Its translation is CASSLANAGATHEQYF.

This clone showed up just once. V is TRBV2 and J is TRBJ1-1; 8 bases agree with TRBD1. Germline-derived CDR1 and CDR2 are SNHLY and FYNNEI. V shed 6 bases, J shed 1 base, and the junction held 7 bases outside the gene matches. This CDR3 has 15 residues. The CDR3 nucleotides are TGTGCCAGCAGGGGACGGACAGGGTCGAACACTGAAGCTTTCTTT. Translation gives CASRGRTGSNTEAFF.

The chain has TRBV7-9 and TRBJ1-2; TRBD1 is a possible D gene (6 bases). CDR1 is SEHNR and CDR2 is FQNEAQ in the germline V gene (reference sequence). V was cut by 1 base and J by 4 bases, with 10 bases left in between. This CDR3 region has 14 residues. CDR3 residues: CASSLEAGVYGYTF. The CDR3 DNA sequence: TGTGCCAGCAGCTTAGAGGCAGGGGTCTATGGCTACACCTTC.

The rearrangement links TRBV6-6 to TRBJ1-1, with 8 bases lining up with TRBD1. The CDR3 extends over 16 amino acids. Germline CDR1 and CDR2: MNHNY and SVGAGI (reference sequence). The ends lost 5 bases at V and 1 base at J; junction bases unmatched: 9. CDR3 amino acids: CASSATRQGTNTEAFF. The CDR3 DNA reads as TGTGCCAGCAGTGCCACTCGACAGGGGACGAACACTGAAGCTTTCTTT.

The chain carries TRBV18 and TRBJ2-7, with TRBD2 matching 15 bases. With V trimmed by 3 bases and J by 4 bases, 4 bases remained unmatched. The germline CDR1 and CDR2 sequences are KGHSH and LQKENI. This CDR3 comprises 16 residues. In DNA form, the CDR3 reads TGTGCCAGCTCACCCCGGACTAGCGGGAGGGCGTACGAGCAGTACTTC. This gives the protein CASSPRTSGRAYEQYF.